The source of this T cell receptor beta chain is a study of T-cell memory formation after mild COVID-19. After removal of 3 bases from V and 3 bases from J, the junction contained 11 bases not matched to a gene. Germline V gene data show CDR1 as SGHTA and CDR2 as FQGNSA. CDR3 length equals 18 residues. TCRdb reprocessed the 5' RACE reads via MiXCR and lists one record per CDR3 protein. The table records about 340,000 distinct CDR3 sequences, 20% to 25% of them present only once. This clonotype was obtained from a man aged 18 to 29 who had mild COVID-19 (a few samples of this study predate the infection). Cell type and time point are not known. This chain links TRBV7-2 with TRBJ2-3; 11 positions match TRBD1. Sequencing input: PBMCs or a T cell subset sorted from them (not recorded which). The CDR3 loop reads CASSFTLTGTGGTDTQYF. The CDR3, as DNA: TGTGCCAGCAGCTTCACCCTGACCGGGACAGGGGGGACAGATACGCAGTATTTT.